Each of the 20 T cell receptor beta chains below was sequenced from the same sample in a study of tumor and adjacent non-tumor tissue in lung cancer. The template was RNA from unsorted bulk tissue. More than 3 cm separated this lung sample from the edge of the tumor. The library came from three nested PCR rounds adapted from ARM-PCR protocols. One entry per CDR3 protein, called by TCRdb with MiXCR from the multiplex PCR reads. The sample has 60,000 to 90,000 distinct CDR3 sequences, 55% to 70% seen once. Sequenced input: distant non-tumor lung tissue. Receptors originate from a woman aged 50 to 60 with non-small cell lung cancer.

J is TRBJ2-1 and V is TRBV24-1; 9 bases line up with TRBD1. From germline, CDR1 is KGHDR and CDR2 SFDVKD. This CDR3 spans 16 amino acids. With 4 bases clipped from V and 1 base from J, the junction kept 4 bases outside the gene matches. The chain's CDR3 is CATSDRDRGSYNEQFF. In DNA form, the CDR3 reads TGTGCCACCAGTGACCGCGACAGGGGGTCCTACAATGAGCAGTTCTTC.

This clonotype is medium-sized in the sample. V and J are TRBV29-1 and TRBJ2-1; no clear D. Germline V gene data show CDR1 as SQVTM and CDR2 as ANQGSEA. V lost 0 bases to trimming and J lost 4 bases, with 7 bases between them. The CDR3 contains 13 residues. The CDR3 DNA reads TGCAGCGTTGAAGATACAGCGTACAATGAGCAGTTCTTC. Its translation: CSVEDTAYNEQFF.

This clonotype was seen at least ten times. The chain carries TRBV28 and TRBJ2-7, with D possibly being TRBD1 or TRBD2 (5 bases each). Trimming stripped 6 bases from V and 5 bases from J, with 17 bases between. The V gene's germline CDR1 is MDHEN and CDR2 SYDVKM. This CDR3 region has 14 residues. The CDR3 DNA is TGTGCCAGCAGCCCCGGGACCCATAGGGACGAGCAGTACTTC. It translates to CASSPGTHRDEQYF.

This clonotype came up many times. In DNA, the CDR3 is TGTGCCAGCAGCCCGATCCTAGGATCGGCCAGCACGTACAATGAGCAGTTCTTC. Its protein is CASSPILGSASTYNEQFF. The chain combines TRBV9 with TRBJ2-1; no reliable D call. Trimming took off 4 bases at V and 4 bases at J, with 24 bases between the two ends. In germline, CDR1 is SGDLS, CDR2 YYNGEE. This CDR3 comprises 18 residues.

Concerning this clonotype: A much larger clonotype is one base distant, so this may be a read error. The chain carries TRBV5-4 and TRBJ2-7, with TRBD1 matching over 8 bases. The germline gives CDR1 SGHNT, CDR2 YYREEE (reference sequence). This CDR3 has 14 amino acids. The CDR3 is CAISLDRGGYEQYF. The DNA for the CDR3 is TGTGCCATCAGCCTAGACAGGGGAGGATACGAGCAGTACTTC.

The chain recombines TRBV11-2 with TRBJ2-1; 7 nucleotides agree with TRBD2. Germline CDR1 SGHAT, CDR2 FQNNGV. The V and J ends lost 7 bases and 10 bases, in that order; junction bases with no gene match: 7. The CDR3 spans 12 residues. The CDR3 here is CASTGLPYEQFF. The CDR3 nucleotides are TGTGCCAGCACGGGACTACCTTACGAGCAGTTCTTC. The full variable domain, in which reference TRBV11-2 and TRBJ2-1 provide the parts outside the CDR3, is EAGVAQSPRYKIIEKRQSVAFWCNPISGHATLYWYQQILGQGPKLLIQFQNNGVVDDSQLPKDRFSAERLKGVDSTLKIQPAKLEDSAVYLCASTGLPYEQFFGPGTRLTVL.

The genes are TRBV9 and TRBJ2-1; no firm D call. This CDR3 region has 16 residues. Trimming took 0 bases from V and 2 from J, leaving 12 bases between them. Germline V CDR1 and CDR2: SGDLS, YYNGEE. CDR3 bases: TGTGCCAGCAGCGTAGTACGGCCGGAACCCTACAATGAGCAGTTCTTC. Translating it yields CASSVVRPEPYNEQFF.

The J gene is TRBJ2-1, the V gene TRBV7-8; a weak D match, TRBD1 (5 bases). V was cut by 3 bases and J by 7 bases, with 19 bases left in between. Germline V gene sequence: CDR1 SGHVS, CDR2 FQNEAQ. The CDR3 spans 16 residues. This CDR3 reads CASSLTSRLGPNEQFF. The CDR3 DNA reads as TGTGCCAGCAGCTTGACATCTCGGTTGGGGCCGAATGAGCAGTTCTTC.

V usage is TRBV18 and J usage is TRBJ2-7; 9 bases are a match to TRBD2. The CDR3 has 15 residues. Trimming removed 3 bases from V and 7 bases from J; junction bases left unmatched: 10. Germline CDR1 KGHSH, CDR2 LQKENI. CDR3 nucleotide sequence: TGTGCCAGCTCACCTTCGTTGGCGGGAGGGAAAGAGCAGTACTTC. Translation gives CASSPSLAGGKEQYF.

Comments on this clonotype: One base away lies a much larger clone, so this may be a sequencing read error. The V gene is TRBV20-1, the J gene TRBJ2-7; 13 bases agree with TRBD2. In germline, CDR1 is DFQATT, CDR2 SNEGSKA (reference sequence). The CDR3 loop spans 15 amino acids. The CDR3, as DNA: TGCAGTGCCGTTGGACTAGCGGGAGTCTCCTACGAGCGGTACTTC. It encodes CSAVGLAGVSYERYF.

Note on this clonotype: Since no conserved phenylalanine or tryptophan closes the CDR3, a read error is the likely cause. No DNA is shown, since the ends of the CDR3 on it are uncertain; the CDR3 is the one TCRdb lists. The J gene is TRBJ2-1, the V gene TRBV6-1; the D segment call TRBD1 is taken from the table without a DNA check. CDR1 is MNHNS, CDR2 SASEGT, per germline. The CDR3 has 16 amino acids, counting both end residues. The CDR3 loop reads CTSSEEGGTSYNEQSL.

Details on this clonotype: This may be a read error: a much more frequent sequence differs by one nucleotide. DNA of the CDR3: TGCAGTGCTTCCTCTACCGGGATTAGCAGGGGACTAGATACGCAGTATTTT. Amino acid sequence: CSASSTGISRGLDTQYF. The J gene is TRBJ2-3, the V gene TRBV20-1, with D possibly called TRBD1 or TRBD2 (6 bases each). Germline assignment: CDR1 DFQATT and CDR2 SNEGSKA (reference sequence). Trimming removed 5 bases from V and 5 bases from J, with 26 bases in between. The CDR3 has 17 residues.

A note on this clonotype: As the CDR3 is not closed by the conserved phenylalanine or tryptophan, this likely results from a read error. The chain uses TRBV24-1 and TRBJ2-1; D may match TRBD1 or TRBD2 (5 bases each). Germline V gene lookup returns CDR1 KGHDR and CDR2 SFDVKD. V was trimmed by 5 bases and J by 0 bases, leaving 25 bases between them. There are 20 residues in the CDR3. Written as DNA, the CDR3 is TGTGCCACCAGTGGCGCGAGGGGTGGGGTGGGCGACAGCTCCTACAATGAGCAGTTCATC. Its translation is CATSGARGGVGDSSYNEQFI.

As regards this clonotype: A read error is possible here, since a much larger clone lies one base away. The chain recombines TRBV12-3 or TRBV12-4 with TRBJ2-2; D may be TRBD2 (5 bases). Between the trimmed V and J ends, which lost 6 bases and 10 bases, there was a span of 12 bases. The CDR3 sequence is 12 residues long. The CDR3 sequence: CASSPGVVELFF. CDR3 in DNA: TGTGCCAGCAGCCCCGGGGTGGTGGAGCTGTTTTTT.

Worth noting for this clonotype: Since the CDR3 does not end with the conserved phenylalanine or tryptophan, this likely comes from a read error. This chain uses TRBV7-8 with TRBJ2-7, with TRBD2 matching 9 bases. Germline-derived CDR1 and CDR2 are SGHVS and FQNEAQ. The CDR3 is 16 amino acids. V trimming: 1 base; J trimming: 6 bases; junction bases outside the gene matches: 10. The chain's CDR3 is CASSLGSSGSSFEQYI. In DNA, the CDR3 is TGTGCCAGCAGCTTAGGAAGTAGCGGGAGTAGTTTCGAGCAGTACATC.

As for this clonotype: The junction differs from germline at one of its ends, possibly a read error. This chain uses TRBV4-1 with TRBJ2-1; possibly TRBD1 for D (5 bases). Germline CDR1 reads MGHRA; CDR2 reads YSYEKL. There are 13 residues in the CDR3. CDR3 in amino acids: CAGSQGVYNEQFF. In DNA, the CDR3 is TGCGCCGGCAGCCAGGGCGTCTACAACGAGCAGTTCTTC.

On this clonotype itself: A much larger clone is a single base away; this may be a read error. The V gene is TRBV4-1, the J gene TRBJ2-2; possibly TRBD1 for D (6 bases). The V end lost 6 bases, the J end lost 4 bases, and 15 bases lay between the germline ends. The CDR3 length is 15 residues. Germline loops: CDR1 MGHRA, CDR2 YSYEKL. CDR3 amino acids: CASSRTGYGTGELFF. CDR3 bases: TGCGCCAGCAGTCGAACAGGGTATGGCACCGGGGAGCTGTTTTTT.

With respect to this clonotype: Sequence at one end of the junction differs from germline and may be a read error. The chain links TRBV11-2 to TRBJ1-6; D gene unclear. In germline, CDR1 is SGHAT, CDR2 FQNNGV. This CDR3 region has 14 residues. The CDR3 here is CTRSLTVYNSPLHF. DNA of the CDR3: TGTACCAGGAGCTTAACCGTTTATAATTCACCCCTCCACTTT.

With respect to this clonotype: The conserved final phenylalanine or tryptophan is absent from the CDR3, which likely points to a read error. This chain joins TRBV20-1 and TRBJ2-7; TRBD1 matches at 8 bases. The CDR3 length is 14 residues. CDR1 DFQATT and CDR2 SNEGSKA come from the germline V gene (reference sequence). CDR3 amino acids: CNVSSEGTGYEQYS. The CDR3 DNA reads TGCAATGTTAGTAGTGAGGGGACAGGCTACGAGCAGTACTCC.

A note on this clonotype: A read error may explain this, as a much larger clone is one base away. This chain links TRBV4-1 with TRBJ2-1; 10 bases map to TRBD2. Per the germline V gene, CDR1 is MGHRA and CDR2 is YSYEKL. The length of the CDR3 is 18 residues. The CDR3 is CASRQVASGSTAYNEQFF. The CDR3 DNA follows: TGCGCCAGCAGGCAAGTTGCTAGCGGGAGTACGGCCTACAATGAGCAGTTCTTC.